This T cell receptor beta chain was profiled in a study of long-term antiretroviral therapy in people with HIV. The CDR3 is made up of 14 amino acids. Germline V lookup: CDR1 MDHEN, CDR2 SYDVKM. Trimming left V 8 bases short and J 1 base short, with 12 bases between. An immunoSEQ assay, version v3.0, was performed at survey level. TCRdb's table, derived via immunoSEQ multiplex PCR, lists solely in-frame clones and lacks some. The sample holds some 25,000 clones, approximately 82% seen once. This chain links TRBV28 with TRBJ1-5; D is ambiguous. The origin of this receptor is a man aged 18 to 30 with HIV. The material sequenced was unsorted PBMCs, taken 3 years after starting antiretroviral therapy. CDR3 sequence reads: CASARGGSNQPQHF. The CDR3, as DNA: TGTGCCAGCGCCCGGGGAGGAAGCAATCAGCCCCAGCATTTT.